The clone carrying this T cell receptor (beta chain) was found a few times. The sample belongs to a study of control samples from healthy donors and cancer patients. Germline V gene sequence: CDR1 MNHEY, CDR2 SVGAGI. This CDR3 is 13 amino acids long. V was cut by 5 bases and J by 3 bases, with 11 bases left in between. The data were produced by immunoSEQ multiplex PCR, yet TCRdb's version contains in-frame clones alone and is incomplete. The sample has about 150,000 clones, about 89% seen once; the top ten hold just under 5%. The chain carries TRBV6-5 and TRBJ2-7, with D tentatively TRBD2 (6 bases). The sequenced sample consisted of blood. The TCR comes from a young man in good health. In DNA, the CDR3 is TGTGCCAGCAGTCCCGGCGGGATCTACGAGCAGTACTTC. Amino acids: CASSPGGIYEQYF.